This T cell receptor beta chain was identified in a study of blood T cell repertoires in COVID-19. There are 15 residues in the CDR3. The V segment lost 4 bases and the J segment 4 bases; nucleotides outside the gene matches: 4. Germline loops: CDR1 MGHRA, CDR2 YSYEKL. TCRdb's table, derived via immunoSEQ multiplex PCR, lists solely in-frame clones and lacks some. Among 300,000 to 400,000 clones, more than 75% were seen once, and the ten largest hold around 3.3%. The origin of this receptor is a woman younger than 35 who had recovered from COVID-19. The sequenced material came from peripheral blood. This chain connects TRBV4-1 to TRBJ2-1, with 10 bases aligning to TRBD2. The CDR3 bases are TGCGCCAGCAGCCTTCTAGCGGGGGTATACAATGAGCAGTTCTTC. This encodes CASSLLAGVYNEQFF.